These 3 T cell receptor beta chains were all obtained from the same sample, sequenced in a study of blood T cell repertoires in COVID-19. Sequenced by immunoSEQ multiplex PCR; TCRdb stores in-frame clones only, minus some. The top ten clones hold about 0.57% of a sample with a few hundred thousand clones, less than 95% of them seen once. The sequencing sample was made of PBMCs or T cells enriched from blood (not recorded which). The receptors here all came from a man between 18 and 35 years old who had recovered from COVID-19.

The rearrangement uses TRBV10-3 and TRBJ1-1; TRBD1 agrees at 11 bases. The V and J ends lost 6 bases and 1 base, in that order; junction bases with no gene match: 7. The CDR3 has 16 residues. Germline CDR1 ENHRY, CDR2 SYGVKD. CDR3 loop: CAIRTGTGGRNTEAFF. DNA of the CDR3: TGTGCCATCAGGACCGGGACAGGGGGAAGGAACACTGAAGCTTTCTTT.

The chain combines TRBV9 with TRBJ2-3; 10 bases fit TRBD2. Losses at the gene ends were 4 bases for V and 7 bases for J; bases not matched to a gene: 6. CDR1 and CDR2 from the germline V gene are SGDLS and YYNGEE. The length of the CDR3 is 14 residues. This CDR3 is CASSKGTSDYTQYF. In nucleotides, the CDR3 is TGTGCCAGCAGCAAAGGGACTAGCGATTATACGCAGTATTTT.

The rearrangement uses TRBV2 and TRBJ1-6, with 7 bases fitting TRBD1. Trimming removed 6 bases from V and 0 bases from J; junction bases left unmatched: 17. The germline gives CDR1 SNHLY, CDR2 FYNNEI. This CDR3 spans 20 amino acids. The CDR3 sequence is CASSHQGGARESSYNSPLHF. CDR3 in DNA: TGTGCCAGCAGCCACCAGGGGGGCGCGAGAGAAAGCTCCTATAATTCACCCCTCCACTTT.